These T cell receptor beta chains were read from a single sample in a study of CD8+CD57+ T cells in acquired aplastic anemia. TCRdb reprocessed the reads with MiXCR, giving one entry per CDR3 protein. The sample contains roughly 190,000 distinct CDR3 sequences, roughly half of which appear only once. Sequencing input: sorted CD4+, CD8+, or CD8+CD57+ T cells (not recorded which) from PBMCs. These receptor sequences come from a human donor with aplastic anemia. Both conserved end residues are part of each CDR3. The D gene is left open where the match is weak. Clone size, where shown, is once, few, many, or a class for clones that have expanded.

d_call	v_call	clone_size	j_call	cdr3_nt	cdr3_aa
.	TRBV15	.	TRBJ2-7	TGTGCCACCAGCAGAGACTCAGGGGAGAGCGGCGGGCAGTACTTC	CATSRDSGESGGQYF
TRBD2	TRBV19	many	TRBJ2-3	TGTGCCAGTAGTATAGATCGACTAGCGGGGGATACGCAGTATTTT	CASSIDRLAGDTQYF
.	TRBV7-4	few	TRBJ1-5	TGTGCCAGCAGCTTGATCGGACACAAGCGCAATCAGCCCCAGCATTTT	CASSLIGHKRNQPQHF
.	TRBV9	.	TRBJ2-7	TGTGCCAGCAGCGAGGGAGGGGGCGATGGGGAGCAGTACTTC	CASSEGGGDGEQYF
TRBD1	TRBV11-1	.	TRBJ1-2	TGTGCCAGCAGTTTCGCCGGGACAGGAGTTCTCGCGGATGGCTACACCTTC	CASSFAGTGVLADGYTF
TRBD2	TRBV6-1	.	TRBJ2-5	TGTGCCAGCAGTGAAGTAGGGGTTGGGGGAGGGGAGACCCAGTACTTC	CASSEVGVGGGETQYF
TRBD1	TRBV5-8	many	TRBJ2-7	TGTGCCAGCAGCCGGGACAGGTACGAGCAGTACTTC	CASSRDRYEQYF
TRBD1	TRBV10-2	few	TRBJ1-2	TGTGCCACCGACGACAGGGCCTATAACTATGGCTACACCTTC	CATDDRAYNYGYTF
.	TRBV12-3/TRBV12-4	.	TRBJ2-7	TGTGCCAGCAGTTTCTCCACGTGGGAGCAGTACTTC	CASSFSTWEQYF
.	TRBV20-1	.	TRBJ2-1	TGCAGTGCCAAGAGGGAGGTTAGCGGACACAATGAGCAGTTCTTC	CSAKREVSGHNEQFF
.	TRBV12-5	many	TRBJ1-6	TGTGCTAGTGGACATGCCGATTCACCCCTCCACTTT	CASGHADSPLHF
TRBD1	TRBV7-2	few	TRBJ1-6	TGTGCCAGCAGGCCCCGCGGGACAGCAAATTCACCCCTCCACTTT	CASRPRGTANSPLHF
.	TRBV24-1	.	TRBJ2-6	TGTGCCACCAGTGATTTGAGGACTGGGGCCAACGTCCTGACTTTC	CATSDLRTGANVLTF
.	TRBV10-3	few	TRBJ1-2	TGTGCCATCAGTGAGTCGACAGCATATGGCTACACCTTC	CAISESTAYGYTF
TRBD1	TRBV19	.	TRBJ1-5	TGTGCCAGCGCCGGACAGGTTAGCAATCAGCCCCAGCATTTT	CASAGQVSNQPQHF
.	TRBV10-3	few	TRBJ2-7	TGTGCCATCAGTGAGGGCAGAAGTTACGAGCAGTACTTC	CAISEGRSYEQYF
.	TRBV15	few	TRBJ1-3	TGTGCCACCAGCAGAGACTTTCCTGCTTCTGGAAACACCATATATTTT	CATSRDFPASGNTIYF
TRBD2	TRBV5-1	many	TRBJ2-7	TGCGCCAGCAGCATTGGACTAGCGGGAGTCCACGAGCAGTACTTC	CASSIGLAGVHEQYF
TRBD2	TRBV29-1	.	TRBJ2-7	TGCAGCGCTGAACCAAGCGGGGGCTACGAGCAGTACTTC	CSAEPSGGYEQYF
TRBD1	TRBV24-1	.	TRBJ1-4	TGTGCCACCAGGTCAGGGGGCCAACCTGCAACTAATGAAAAACTGTTTTTT	CATRSGGQPATNEKLFF